This TCR beta chain comes out of a study of T cells in Graves' hyperthyroidism and ophthalmopathy. Regarding the study as a whole: Most thyroid clonotypes expanded above 0.001 were also detected in blood.

There were TCR beta CDR3 regions amplified from RNA transcripts. A first-round RT-PCR of the TCR CDR3 used the HTBI primer set. One entry per CDR3 protein results from TCRdb running MiXCR on the multiplex PCR reads. The sample lists 530,000 or so distinct CDR3 sequences; roughly 50% were seen once. This clonotype was counted a few times. The antigen remains undetermined. The CDR3 contains 14 residues. CDR1 is MNHEY, CDR2 SMNVEV, per germline (reference sequence). The V end was cut by 4 bases, the J end by 2 bases, with 12 bases between. Clinicians diagnosed patients from clinical symptoms, serum thyroxine and TRAb, thyroid ultrasound and orbital computed tomography.

What was sequenced was peripheral blood or thyroid tissue (not recorded which). The J gene is TRBJ2-7, the V gene TRBV27; possible D gene TRBD2, 6 bases. This receptor was taken from a woman younger than 35 with Graves' hyperthyroidism. CDR3 in amino acids: CASSSTAGTYEQYF. The CDR3 coding sequence is TGTGCCAGCAGTTCTACGGCGGGAACCTACGAGCAGTACTTC.